A single T cell receptor (beta chain) is shown here with its context. The antigen is undetermined. From germline, CDR1 is MDHEN and CDR2 SYDVKM. This CDR3 has 16 residues. V lost 4 bases, J lost 3 bases, and 7 bases stayed unmatched. This sample was taken from a study of cytomegalovirus exposure and HLA in healthy donors. The wider study: Prior work identified around 110 million unique TCR beta sequences in roughly 190 million T cells.

PCR amplification relied on 60 Vbeta primers (plus 13 Jbeta primers). The data were produced by immunoSEQ multiplex PCR, yet TCRdb's version contains in-frame clones alone and is incomplete. The sample table sets out 70,000 to 75,000 clones. Overall study findings and caveats: Highly shared sequence variants in one cluster were likely a sequencing artifact.

Sequencing was performed on PBMCs. The clonotype was recovered from a female donor in good health and CMV-seropositive. This chain links TRBV28 with TRBJ1-5, with 9 nucleotides matching TRBD1. The DNA for the CDR3 is TGTGCCAGCAGTTGGACAGGGGCCTGGAACAATCAGCCCCAGCATTTT. This encodes CASSWTGAWNNQPQHF.